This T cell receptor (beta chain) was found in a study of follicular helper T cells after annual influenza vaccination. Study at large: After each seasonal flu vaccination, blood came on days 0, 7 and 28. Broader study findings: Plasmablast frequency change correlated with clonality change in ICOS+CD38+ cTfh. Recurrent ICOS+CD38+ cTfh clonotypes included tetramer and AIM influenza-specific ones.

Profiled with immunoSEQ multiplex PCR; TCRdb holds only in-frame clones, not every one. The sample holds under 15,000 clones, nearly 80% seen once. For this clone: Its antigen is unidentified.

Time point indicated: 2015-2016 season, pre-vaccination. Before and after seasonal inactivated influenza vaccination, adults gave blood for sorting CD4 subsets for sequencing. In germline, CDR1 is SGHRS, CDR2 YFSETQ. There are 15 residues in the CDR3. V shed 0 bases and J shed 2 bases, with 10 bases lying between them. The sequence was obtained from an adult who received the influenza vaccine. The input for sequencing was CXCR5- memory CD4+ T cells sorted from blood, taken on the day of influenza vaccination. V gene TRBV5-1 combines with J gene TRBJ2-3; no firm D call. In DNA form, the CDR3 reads TGCGCCAGCAGCTTGGGCTGGGGTTACACAGATACGCAGTATTTT. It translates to CASSLGWGYTDTQYF.